The 29 T cell receptor beta chains below come from one sample, sequenced in a study of graft-versus-host responses after intestinal transplantation. Their antigens remain unidentified. Clones were read by immunoSEQ multiplex PCR, and TCRdb kept only the in-frame ones, dropping some. This sample carries more than 90,000 clones, 85% to 95% of them seen once, and the ten largest clones take 0.95% to 1.5%. Sequencing was performed on unstimulated CD8+ T cells sorted from spleen or lymph node cells, taken before transplant. Receptor source: a human donor who was the organ donor for an intestinal transplant.

Turning to this clone: One junction end does not reproduce the germline sequence, and a read error may be involved. The chain is built from TRBV7-7 and TRBJ2-5; no reliable D call. The CDR3 is made up of 12 amino acids. The germline gives CDR1 SSHAT, CDR2 FNYEAQ (reference sequence). As DNA, the CDR3 is TGTGCTAGCAGCTTAGCTGGGGAGACCCAGTACTTC. It codes for CASSLAGETQYF.

The chain joins TRBV19 to TRBJ2-1; unclear D gene. The length of the CDR3 is 17 residues. Germline assignment: CDR1 LNHDA and CDR2 SQIVND (reference sequence). V was cut by 5 bases and J by 3 bases, with 20 bases left in between. Here the CDR3 DNA reads TGTGCCAGTAGTCCAGGACCCACTAAGGGCGTCTACAATGAGCAGTTCTTC. As protein: CASSPGPTKGVYNEQFF.

The J gene is TRBJ2-1, the V gene TRBV7-2; maybe TRBD1 (5 bases). The CDR3 is 18 residues long. Looked up from germline, CDR1 is SGHTA and CDR2 is FQGNSA. The ends were cut back, 5 bases at V and 0 bases at J, with 20 bases in the middle. The CDR3: CASSPWAQGGSSYNEQFF. The CDR3 region has the DNA TGTGCCAGCAGCCCCTGGGCCCAGGGCGGAAGCTCCTACAATGAGCAGTTCTTC.

The chain is built from TRBV27 and TRBJ2-3; D perhaps matches TRBD2 (6 bases). V lost 6 bases to trimming and J lost 5 bases, with 15 bases between them. The CDR3 extends over 14 amino acids. Germline CDR1 reads MNHEY; CDR2 reads SMNVEV (reference sequence). CDR3 amino acids: CASSHTGGIDTQYF. CDR3 bases: TGTGCCAGCAGCCACACCGGAGGGATAGATACGCAGTATTTT.

This clone was detected only once. CDR3 nucleotide sequence: TGTGCCAGCAGCCAAGACGCTGCTAGCGGGAGGCCAGGCGCAGATACGCAGTATTTT. It is translated as CASSQDAASGRPGADTQYF. V usage is TRBV4-2 and J usage is TRBJ2-3; 11 nucleotides line up with TRBD2. Germline-derived CDR1 and CDR2 are LGHNA and YNFKEQ. Losses at the gene ends were 0 bases for V and 4 bases for J; bases not matched to a gene: 12. This CDR3 contains 19 residues.

The J gene is TRBJ1-3, the V gene TRBV30; D might be TRBD1 (6 bases). The CDR3 sequence is 14 residues long. V was clipped by 2 bases and J by 2 bases, with 10 bases between them. CDR1 and CDR2 from the germline V gene are GTSNPN and SVGIG (reference sequence). DNA for the CDR3: TGTGCCTGGAGTTGGGGGGCGGCTGGAAACACCATATATTTT. Translation: CAWSWGAAGNTIYF.

The rearrangement uses TRBV4-3 and TRBJ2-1; TRBD1 is a possible D gene (7 bases). Trimming shortened V by 4 bases and J by 6 bases, and 13 bases separated the two germline ends. Per the germline V gene, CDR1 is LGHNA and CDR2 is YSLEER. The CDR3 is 14 residues long. The CDR3: CASSLGRGANEQFF. CDR3 nucleotide sequence: TGCGCCAGCAGCCTGGGCAGGGGGGCCAATGAGCAGTTCTTC.

The table lists this clone with a few counts. This chain joins TRBV4-1 and TRBJ2-7, with D uncertain. CDR1 is MGHRA and CDR2 is YSYEKL in the germline V gene. The length of the CDR3 is 13 residues. Trimming took off 5 bases at V and 5 bases at J, with 13 bases between the two ends. CDR3 protein: CASSLTKRHEQYF. For the CDR3, the DNA is TGCGCCAGCAGCTTAACTAAGCGTCACGAGCAGTACTTC.

The rearrangement uses TRBV5-1 and TRBJ1-1; 9 positions agree with TRBD1. Unmatched junction bases numbered 9, after V lost 0 bases and J lost 0 bases. CDR1 and CDR2 from the germline V gene are SGHRS and YFSETQ. The CDR3 extends over 18 amino acids. The CDR3, as DNA: TGCGCCAGCAGCTTGGGCCACGGGACAGGGAGAATGAACACTGAAGCTTTCTTT. Protein sequence: CASSLGHGTGRMNTEAFF.

This clone was detected only a few times. The chain is built from TRBV5-8 and TRBJ2-2, with 8 bases matching TRBD1. Germline V CDR1 and CDR2: SGHTS, YDEGEE. The CDR3 runs 15 residues. The junction had 8 bases not matched to a gene; V was cut back by 3 bases and J by 7 bases. The CDR3 nucleotides read TGTGCCAGCAGCTCAACTCAGGGGGCTTTCGGGGAGCTGTTTTTT. It translates to CASSSTQGAFGELFF.

The V gene is TRBV28, the J gene TRBJ1-2; 7 bases map to TRBD1. The CDR3 is 13 residues long. The V segment lost 6 bases and the J segment 8 bases; nucleotides outside the gene matches: 9. Germline V gene lookup returns CDR1 MDHEN and CDR2 SYDVKM. CDR3 residues: CASSPGGARGYTF. CDR3 in DNA: TGTGCCAGCAGCCCAGGGGGGGCGAGGGGCTACACCTTC.

Comment on this clone: The junction departs from the called germline gene at one end, perhaps through a read error. The chain uses TRBV27 and TRBJ2-7, with 9 positions matching TRBD1. The CDR3 loop spans 13 amino acids. Germline lookup yields CDR1 MNHEY and CDR2 SMNVEV (reference sequence). The chain's CDR3 is CASSLRSWDRAVF. The CDR3 DNA reads TGTGCCAGCAGTCTGAGATCTTGGGACAGGGCGGTTTTC.

This clone was observed a handful of times. The chain links TRBV28 to TRBJ2-7; 8 positions agree with TRBD1. This CDR3 is 16 amino acids long. V was pared by 6 bases and J by 2 bases, with 12 bases of the junction left unmatched. Germline V gives CDR1 MDHEN, CDR2 SYDVKM. CDR3 DNA: TGTGCCAGCAGCTCATATGGACAGGGCATCACCTACGAGCAGTACTTC. The encoded protein is CASSSYGQGITYEQYF.

The count of this clone is one. The chain recombines TRBV5-4 with TRBJ2-3, with a tentative D call TRBD1 (6 bases). The V gene lost 4 bases and the J gene lost 3 bases, with 15 bases spanning the gap. CDR1 and CDR2 from the germline V gene are SGHNT and YYREEE (reference sequence). The CDR3 runs to 15 residues. This CDR3 is CASSLTDSLTDTQYF. In DNA, the CDR3 is TGTGCCAGCAGCCTTACGGACAGCTTGACAGATACGCAGTATTTT.

This chain connects TRBV13 to TRBJ2-7, with 9 bases lining up with TRBD1. Germline V gives CDR1 PRHDT, CDR2 FYEKMQ (reference sequence). The CDR3 is 14 amino acids. The V segment lost 4 bases and the J segment 2 bases; nucleotides outside the gene matches: 3. The CDR3 region is CASSSGQGAYEQYF. In DNA, the CDR3 is TGTGCCAGCAGCTCGGGACAGGGAGCCTACGAGCAGTACTTC.

The gene calls are TRBV19 and TRBJ1-1; 7 bases fit TRBD1. V lost 7 bases and J lost 1; bases outside the gene matches: 6. The germline gives CDR1 LNHDA, CDR2 SQIVND (reference sequence). This CDR3 has 14 amino acids. DNA for the CDR3: TGTGCCAGTAACGCCTGGACAGGGAACACTGAAGCTTTCTTT. Translation gives CASNAWTGNTEAFF.

The gene calls are TRBV5-1 and TRBJ2-2, with 8 bases lining up with TRBD1. Germline CDR1 SGHRS, CDR2 YFSETQ. Losses at the gene ends were 4 bases for V and 6 bases for J; bases not matched to a gene: 14. The CDR3 loop spans 17 amino acids. The CDR3 region is CASSENPGQGFAGELFF. The CDR3 nucleotides read TGCGCCAGCAGCGAGAATCCAGGACAGGGATTTGCCGGGGAGCTGTTTTTT.

This chain joins TRBV5-4 and TRBJ1-2; D is ambiguous. V lost 5 bases to trimming and J lost 7 bases, with 6 bases between them. The CDR3 sequence is 10 residues long. CDR1 and CDR2 (germline): SGHNT, YYREEE (reference sequence). The CDR3 loop is CASRLSGYTF. CDR3 bases: TGTGCCAGCAGGCTTAGTGGCTACACCTTC.

The sample holds one count of this clone. The genes are TRBV2 and TRBJ2-7, with D tentatively TRBD1 (5 bases). Looked up from germline, CDR1 is SNHLY and CDR2 is FYNNEI. Trimming shortened V by 8 bases and J by 3 bases, and 17 bases separated the two germline ends. This CDR3 is 14 amino acids long. CDR3 in amino acids: CASSGPGRDYEQYF. CDR3 in DNA: TGTGCCAGCTCAGGGCCAGGAAGAGACTACGAGCAGTACTTC.

V is TRBV6-1 and J is TRBJ2-5; TRBD1 is a possible D gene (5 bases). Trimming removed 6 bases from V and 2 bases from J, with 13 bases in between. This CDR3 has 14 amino acids. The V gene's germline CDR1 is MNHNS and CDR2 SASEGT. This CDR3 reads CASSLLGAQETQYF. CDR3 bases: TGTGCCAGCAGCCTCTTAGGGGCTCAAGAGACCCAGTACTTC.

The chain recombines TRBV5-1 with TRBJ2-5; 7 nucleotides align to TRBD2. V was clipped by 5 bases and J by 2 bases; unmatched bases: 0. In germline, CDR1 is SGHRS, CDR2 YFSETQ. This CDR3 region has 12 residues. The chain's CDR3 is CASRLAQETQYF. In DNA, the CDR3 is TGCGCCAGCAGACTAGCGCAAGAGACCCAGTACTTC.

This chain joins TRBV7-8 and TRBJ2-7, with TRBD2 matching over 9 bases. The V gene's germline CDR1 is SGHVS and CDR2 FQNEAQ. The V segment lost 1 base and the J segment 5 bases; nucleotides outside the gene matches: 9. The CDR3 totals 16 residues. Here the CDR3 reads CASSLGPSGLAHEQYF. The CDR3 DNA reads as TGTGCCAGCAGCTTAGGCCCGTCGGGACTAGCTCACGAGCAGTACTTC.

The chain uses TRBV6-1 and TRBJ2-7; no reliable D call. In germline, CDR1 is MNHNS, CDR2 SASEGT. Trimming cost V 7 bases and J 2 bases, with 15 bases left between them. The CDR3 runs 14 residues. The CDR3 loop reads CASTLWTNTYEQYF. The CDR3 bases are TGTGCCAGCACCCTATGGACCAATACCTACGAGCAGTACTTC.

The CDR3 reads CASSQGPLYGYTF. The CDR3 DNA reads TGTGCCAGCAGTCAGGGACCCCTCTATGGCTACACCTTC. The rearrangement joins TRBV6-6 to TRBJ1-2; perhaps TRBD1 as D (5 bases). Germline lookup yields CDR1 MNHNY and CDR2 SVGAGI (reference sequence). Trimming cost V 5 bases and J 4 bases, with 11 bases left between them. The CDR3 has 13 residues.

The rearrangement uses TRBV5-1 and TRBJ1-1, with D possibly matching TRBD1 (5 bases). Germline V gene sequence: CDR1 SGHRS, CDR2 YFSETQ. The V gene lost 3 bases and the J gene lost 6 bases, with 12 bases spanning the gap. This CDR3 has 13 residues. The CDR3 nucleotides read TGCGCCAGCAGCTATTCCTTAGGGGCTGAAGCTTTCTTT. It translates to CASSYSLGAEAFF.

The chain is built from TRBV4-1 and TRBJ2-2, with 9 nucleotides matching TRBD1. Germline values: CDR1 MGHRA, CDR2 YSYEKL. The CDR3 extends over 14 amino acids. Losses at the gene ends were 5 bases for V and 6 bases for J; bases not matched to a gene: 4. CDR3 coding DNA: TGCGCCAGCAGCTTACAGGGGGCGCCCGGGGAGCTGTTTTTT. It yields the protein CASSLQGAPGELFF.

This clone is a singleton in its sample. V usage is TRBV10-3 and J usage is TRBJ2-3; D is ambiguous. Germline V CDR1 and CDR2: ENHRY, SYGVKD. V gave up 10 bases and J gave up 1 base, with 12 bases separating them. The CDR3 runs to 13 residues. The CDR3 loop is CATLGRGTDTQYF. For the CDR3, the DNA is TGTGCCACCTTAGGCCGGGGCACAGATACGCAGTATTTT.

The chain recombines TRBV7-9 with TRBJ1-1; D ambiguous. Trimming removed 5 bases from V and 7 bases from J, with 11 bases in between. There are 12 residues in the CDR3. CDR1 and CDR2 from the germline V gene are SEHNR and FQNEAQ (reference sequence). The DNA of the CDR3 is TGTGCCAGCAGCCCGCAGCTAGTTGAAGCTTTCTTT. Amino acids: CASSPQLVEAFF.

This chain joins TRBV6-6 and TRBJ1-4, with D uncertain. Germline V gene sequence: CDR1 MNHNY, CDR2 SVGAGI (reference sequence). V was shortened by 4 bases and J by 0 bases, with 6 bases between the two germline ends. The length of the CDR3 is 14 residues. The chain's CDR3 is CASSLVPTNEKLFF. CDR3 DNA: TGTGCCAGCAGTTTAGTTCCAACTAATGAAAAACTGTTTTTT.